This passage covers 13 T cell receptor beta chains from one sample sequenced in a study of PD-1 blockade in mismatch repair-deficient tumors. The data were produced by immunoSEQ multiplex PCR, yet TCRdb's version contains in-frame clones alone and is incomplete. The sample includes around 50,000 clones, around 73% of them seen just once. The material sequenced was peripheral blood, taken 4 weeks after starting pembrolizumab. The receptors here all came from an adult with mismatch repair-deficient cancer.

This chain connects TRBV7-2 to TRBJ1-1; D is perhaps TRBD1 (5 bases). CDR3 length equals 14 residues. V was trimmed by 1 base and J by 0 bases, leaving 6 bases between them. Germline V lookup: CDR1 SGHTA, CDR2 FQGNSA. The CDR3: CASSLEGVNTEAFF. The CDR3 nucleotides read TGTGCCAGCAGCTTAGAAGGGGTGAACACTGAAGCTTTCTTT.

In the case of this clone: This sample includes further DNA sequences coding for the same CDR3. The V gene is TRBV5-6, the J gene TRBJ2-3; the D is unclear. Between the trimmed V and J ends, which lost 0 bases and 2 bases, there was a span of 7 bases. This CDR3 is 14 amino acids long. Germline CDR1 is SGHDT and CDR2 is YYEEEE. The CDR3 nucleotides read TGTGCCAGCAGCTTGGGCGCCCACACAGATACGCAGTATTTT. Its protein product is CASSLGAHTDTQYF.

By share, this clone counts as medium-sized. This chain connects TRBV7-9 to TRBJ2-1; D may be TRBD1 (6 bases). V lost 7 bases and J lost 3, with 13 bases in between. Germline V gene lookup returns CDR1 SEHNR and CDR2 FQNEAQ (reference sequence). CDR3 size: 14 residues. CDR3 sequence (DNA): TGTGCCAGCACCCCCCTCAGGGGCTACAATGAGCAGTTCTTC. Its protein product is CASTPLRGYNEQFF.

The J gene is TRBJ2-3, the V gene TRBV9; 13 bases are shared with TRBD2. Germline-derived CDR1 and CDR2 are SGDLS and YYNGEE. J gave up 4 bases and V 7 bases, and 6 bases lay outside the gene matches. This CDR3 spans 15 amino acids. The CDR3 reads CASSWTSGSPDTQYF. CDR3 DNA sequence: TGTGCCAGCTCCTGGACTAGCGGGAGCCCAGATACGCAGTATTTT.

A single count supports this clone. The chain uses TRBV7-2 and TRBJ2-1, with TRBD2 matching over 7 bases. This CDR3 contains 17 residues. Germline CDR1 is SGHTA and CDR2 is FQGNSA. The V gene end was trimmed by 1 base and the J gene end by 4 bases; junction bases not matched to a gene: 10. CDR3 bases: TGTGCCAGCAGCTTAGAAGCGGGATCACTGGAATACAATGAGCAGTTCTTC. The encoded protein is CASSLEAGSLEYNEQFF.

This sequence joins TRBV11-2 and TRBJ2-3; 9 positions agree with TRBD1. Germline CDR1 is SGHAT and CDR2 is FQNNGV. The CDR3 consists of 15 residues. Unmatched junction bases numbered 12, after V lost 6 bases and J lost 8 bases. CDR3 residues: CASRQGAASGGTQYF. The CDR3, as DNA: TGTGCCAGCAGACAGGGGGCAGCCTCCGGGGGTACGCAGTATTTT.

J is TRBJ2-3 and V is TRBV30, with 11 bases identical to TRBD2. V shed 3 bases, J shed 4 bases, and the junction held 6 bases outside the gene matches. The CDR3 has 15 amino acids. The V gene's germline CDR1 is GTSNPN and CDR2 SVGIG (reference sequence). In DNA, the CDR3 is TGTGCCTGGAGCGATAGCGGGAGGGCCGCAGATACGCAGTATTTT. Translation gives CAWSDSGRAADTQYF.

This chain uses TRBV28 with TRBJ2-7; D not resolved. CDR1 and CDR2 (germline): MDHEN, SYDVKM. CDR3 length equals 15 residues. V was trimmed by 5 bases and J by 0 bases, leaving 14 bases between them. Here the CDR3 DNA reads TGTGCCAGCAGTCCGACGTCTATCAGCTCCTACGAGCAGTACTTC. It yields the protein CASSPTSISSYEQYF.

The sample holds a few counts of this clone. J is TRBJ2-5 and V is TRBV4-1; possibly TRBD1 or TRBD2 for D (5 bases each). Germline V gene lookup returns CDR1 MGHRA and CDR2 YSYEKL. Trimming pared 0 bases from V and 1 base from J, leaving 18 bases between. This CDR3 is 18 amino acids long. CDR3 residues: CASSQEFGGDHFQETQYF. The CDR3 DNA reads TGCGCCAGCAGCCAAGAATTTGGGGGAGACCACTTCCAAGAGACCCAGTACTTC.

The chain carries TRBV7-2 and TRBJ1-5; the D is unclear. Germline lookup yields CDR1 SGHTA and CDR2 FQGNSA. The CDR3 covers 13 residues. V shed 5 bases and J shed 4 bases, with 9 bases lying between them. The CDR3 DNA reads as TGTGCCAGCAGCCAGGACGGGAATCAGCCCCAGCATTTT. Encoded protein: CASSQDGNQPQHF. Full variable domain (remainder filled in from reference TRBV7-2 and TRBJ1-5): GAGVSQSPSNKVTEKGKDVELRCDPISGHTALYWYRQSLGQGLEFLIYFQGNSAPDKSGLPSDRFSAERTGGSVSTLTIQRTQQEDSAVYLCASSQDGNQPQHFGDGTRLSIL.

This clone was seen once. The genes are TRBV9 and TRBJ2-2; D may be TRBD1 (5 bases). V lost 0 bases to trimming and J lost 4 bases, with 13 bases between them. Germline V gene sequence: CDR1 SGDLS, CDR2 YYNGEE. The CDR3 runs 16 residues. CDR3: CASSVATGTPTGELFF. CDR3 nucleotides: TGTGCCAGCAGCGTAGCTACAGGCACCCCCACCGGGGAGCTGTTTTTT.

The chain recombines TRBV27 with TRBJ2-3, with D tentatively TRBD2 (6 bases). Per the germline V gene, CDR1 is MNHEY and CDR2 is SMNVEV (reference sequence). V lost 7 bases, J lost 2 bases, and 13 bases lay in between. The CDR3 extends over 14 amino acids. This CDR3 is CASNAEGATDTQYF. In nucleotides, the CDR3 is TGTGCCAGCAACGCGGAGGGAGCCACAGATACGCAGTATTTT.

The chain has TRBV7-3 and TRBJ1-1, with a possible D match to TRBD1 (5 bases). CDR3 size: 15 residues. V lost 1 base and J lost 5, with 14 bases in between. The germline gives CDR1 SGHTA, CDR2 FQGTGA. The CDR3 is CASSLRRGVETEAFF. The CDR3 nucleotides are TGTGCCAGCAGCTTAAGGAGGGGTGTAGAGACTGAAGCTTTCTTT. The full variable domain, in which reference TRBV7-3 and TRBJ1-1 provide the parts outside the CDR3, is GAGVSQTPSNKVTEKGKYVELRCDPISGHTALYWYRQSLGQGPEFLIYFQGTGAADDSGLPNDRFFAVRPEGSVSTLKIQRTERGDSAVYLCASSLRRGVETEAFFGQGTRLTVV.